This T cell receptor beta chain was identified in a study of blood T cell repertoires in COVID-19. Study information: Acute and convalescent COVID-19 samples came from the United States, Italy and Spain. The analysed material was cDNA or gDNA that came from T cells, B-cell-depleted T cells, or PBMCs.

This CDR3 spans 15 amino acids. V was pared by 0 bases and J by 2 bases, with 10 bases between. Per germline, CDR1 LNHNV and CDR2 YYDKDF (reference sequence). As processed by the authors: Quantification of nucleated cells was approximated via reference gene primer amplification. Sequencing used immunoSEQ multiplex PCR; TCRdb keeps in-frame clones, though not all of them. V and J calls and clone size are as listed in that table; D and trimming were resolved from the DNA. The sample yields about 270,000 clones, about 88% seen once. Enrolled during active infection, Seattle patients were then followed longitudinally.

The chain combines TRBV15 with TRBJ1-1; possibly TRBD1 for D (5 bases). Sequences were obtained from peripheral blood. This receptor was identified in a woman in her 70s with COVID-19, enrolled during active disease. The CDR3 region has the DNA TGTGCCACCAGCAGAGATCTCGGGGGAAACACTGAAGCTTTCTTT. This codes for CATSRDLGGNTEAFF.